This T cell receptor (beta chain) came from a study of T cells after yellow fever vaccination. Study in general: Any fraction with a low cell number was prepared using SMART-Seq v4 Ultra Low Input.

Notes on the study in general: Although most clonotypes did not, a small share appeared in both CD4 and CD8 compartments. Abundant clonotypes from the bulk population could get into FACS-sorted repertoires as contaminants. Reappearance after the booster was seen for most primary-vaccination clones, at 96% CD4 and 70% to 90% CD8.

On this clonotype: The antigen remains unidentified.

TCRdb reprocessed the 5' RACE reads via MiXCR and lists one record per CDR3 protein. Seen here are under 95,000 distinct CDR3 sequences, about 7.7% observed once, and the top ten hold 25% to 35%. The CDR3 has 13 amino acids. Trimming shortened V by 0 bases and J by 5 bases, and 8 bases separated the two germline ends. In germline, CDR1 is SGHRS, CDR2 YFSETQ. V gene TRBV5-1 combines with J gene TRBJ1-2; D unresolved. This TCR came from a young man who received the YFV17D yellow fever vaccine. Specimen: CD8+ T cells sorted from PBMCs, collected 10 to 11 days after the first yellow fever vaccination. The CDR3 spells CASSLGSGYGYTF. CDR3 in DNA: TGCGCCAGCAGCTTGGGGTCCGGGTATGGCTACACCTTC.